The 10 T cell receptor beta chains below come from one sample, sequenced in a study of cytomegalovirus exposure and HLA in healthy donors listed by TCRdb under 2017. The library was obtained by the immunoSEQ multiplex PCR assay. The multiplex PCR relied on a mix of 60 forward primers for TCR Vbeta segments and 13 reverse primers for TCR Jbeta segments. Entries here come from immuneACCESS through TCRdb and include only in-frame sequences with V and J called. Some clones fail to appear in such tables; in the studies checked, an unresolved V gene covers under half of the shortfall, and the cause of the remainder is unknown. The sample profile shows some 120,000 clones; 75% to 90% of them were found once. The ten biggest clones cover 1% of the sample. The sample consisted of PBMCs. These receptors were obtained from a man aged 35 to 55 in good health and CMV-seronegative.

The chain joins TRBV5-1 to TRBJ2-5; tentative D call: TRBD1 (5 bases). Germline V gene lookup returns CDR1 SGHRS and CDR2 YFSETQ. The CDR3 length is 15 residues. Trimming removed 4 bases from V and 3 bases from J, with 16 bases in between. The CDR3 nucleotides are TGCGCCAGCAGCCGCCTGGGTACAGGCAAAGAGACCCAGTACTTC. The encoded protein is CASSRLGTGKETQYF.

The chain joins TRBV6-1 to TRBJ2-5; 7 bases line up with TRBD1. Trimming cost V 7 bases and J 3 bases; bases outside gene matches: 8. Germline lookup yields CDR1 MNHNS and CDR2 SASEGT. The CDR3 has 14 amino acids. The CDR3 is CASNQQGTKETQYF. In DNA form, the CDR3 reads TGTGCCAGCAACCAACAGGGGACAAAAGAGACCCAGTACTTC.

This chain links TRBV7-9 with TRBJ2-5; possible D gene TRBD1, 6 bases. The CDR3 extends over 15 amino acids. The V and J ends lost 5 bases and 2 bases respectively, with 15 bases between them. Looked up from germline, CDR1 is SEHNR and CDR2 is FQNEAQ (reference sequence). The chain's CDR3 is CASSPLGQKQETQYF. CDR3 DNA sequence: TGTGCCAGCAGCCCACTAGGACAGAAGCAAGAGACCCAGTACTTC.

The chain recombines TRBV29-1 with TRBJ2-3, with a tentative D call TRBD2 (6 bases). Germline lookup yields CDR1 SQVTM and CDR2 ANQGSEA. Trimming shortened V by 6 bases and J by 6 bases, and 13 bases separated the two germline ends. CDR3 length equals 12 residues. The CDR3 reads CSVRAGGDTQYF. CDR3 sequence (DNA): TGCAGCGTGAGGGCAGGAGGGGATACGCAGTATTTT.

This clone was detected only a few times. V and J are TRBV5-5 and TRBJ2-7; TRBD1 might be the D (5 bases). CDR3 length: 14 amino acids. V lost 2 bases, J lost 3 bases, and 12 bases lay in between. CDR1 SGHKS and CDR2 YYEKEE come from the germline V gene (reference sequence). The CDR3 loop is CASSLSVTGYEQYF. CDR3 DNA sequence: TGTGCCAGCAGCTTATCGGTAACAGGCTACGAGCAGTACTTC.

The chain links TRBV30 to TRBJ2-5; 7 bases map to TRBD2. CDR1 and CDR2 (germline): GTSNPN, SVGIG (reference sequence). V shed 0 bases, J shed 3 bases, and the junction held 4 bases outside the gene matches. The CDR3 spans 14 residues. The CDR3 here is CAWSVGLAEETQYF. The CDR3 DNA reads as TGTGCCTGGAGTGTTGGGCTAGCGGAAGAGACCCAGTACTTC.

This clone has a single count. V gene TRBV4-1 combines with J gene TRBJ2-3, with D hard to call. The CDR3 sequence is 11 residues long. CDR1 and CDR2 from the germline V gene are MGHRA and YSYEKL. Trimming cost V 5 bases and J 6 bases, with 6 bases left between them. The CDR3 region is CASSTRDTQYF. CDR3 nucleotide sequence: TGCGCCAGCAGCACGAGGGATACGCAGTATTTT.

The genes are TRBV27 and TRBJ1-5; a weak D match, TRBD1 (6 bases). The CDR3 runs 13 residues. With 4 bases removed from V and 11 bases from J, the gap between germline ends came to 15 bases. Germline assignment: CDR1 MNHEY and CDR2 SMNVEV (reference sequence). Here the CDR3 DNA reads TGTGCCAGCAGTTCCCGAGGGAGGGGGTCCCAGCATTTT. This codes for CASSSRGRGSQHF.

The chain combines TRBV11-3 with TRBJ2-2; no reliable D call. V lost 4 bases and J 0 bases, leaving 12 bases between the germline ends. The CDR3 runs 16 residues. Per the germline V gene, CDR1 is SGHNT and CDR2 is YENEEA. The CDR3 reads CASSSRFAANTGELFF. The CDR3 DNA sequence: TGTGCCAGCAGCTCCCGGTTCGCGGCGAACACCGGGGAGCTGTTTTTT. Full variable domain (rest looked up from reference TRBV11-3 and TRBJ2-2): EAGVVQSPRYKIIEKKQPVAFWCNPISGHNTLYWYLQNLGQGPELLIRYENEEAVDDSQLPKDRFSAERLKGVDSTLKIQPAELGDSAVYLCASSSRFAANTGELFFGEGSRLTVL.

The chain has TRBV27 and TRBJ2-5; 7 bases fit TRBD1. V was clipped by 6 bases and J by 13 bases; unmatched bases: 8. This CDR3 contains 11 residues. CDR1 and CDR2 from the germline V gene are MNHEY and SMNVEV (reference sequence). The CDR3 DNA reads TGTGCCAGCAGGAACAGGGGCTTCGCGTACTTC. This encodes CASRNRGFAYF.